The 8 T cell receptor beta chains in this list originate from one sample, sequenced in a study of human T cells and chemical hapten exposure. MiXCR was run by TCRdb on the RACE reads, yielding one entry per CDR3 protein. The sample lists roughly 150,000 distinct CDR3 sequences, 28% occurring once. Sample time point: patch test 3, about 24 weeks after DPC sensitization. Treatment given: therapeutic diphenylcyclopropenone sensitization with weekly scalp DPC. Sequencing used whole blood, obtained in connection with sensitization to the hapten diphenylcyclopropenone (DPC). These receptor sequences come from a woman between 18 and 29 years old with alopecia areata. Some clones in this sample may be carry-over from other donors' samples.

This clonotype appeared many times. The rearrangement uses TRBV29-1 and TRBJ2-1, with 7 bases identical to TRBD1. Germline V gene data show CDR1 as SQVTM and CDR2 as ANQGSEA. CDR3 length: 14 residues. V trimming: 7 bases; J trimming: 0 bases; junction bases outside the gene matches: 6. The CDR3 region is CSGKTGSSYNEQFF. CDR3 bases: TGCAGCGGAAAGACAGGGAGCTCCTACAATGAGCAGTTCTTC.

The rearrangement uses TRBV4-1 and TRBJ1-4; TRBD1 might be the D (5 bases). CDR1 and CDR2 from the germline V gene are MGHRA and YSYEKL. The CDR3 loop spans 15 amino acids. The ends were cut back, 4 bases at V and 6 bases at J, with 15 bases in the middle. This CDR3 is CASSLSSMGDEKLFF. DNA of the CDR3: TGCGCCAGCAGCCTGTCGAGCATGGGGGATGAAAAACTGTTTTTT.

The rearrangement links TRBV29-1 to TRBJ2-1; D remains unclear. There are 13 residues in the CDR3. V lost 5 bases, J lost 0 bases, and 8 bases lay in between. The germline V gene encodes CDR1 SQVTM and CDR2 ANQGSEA. Written as DNA, the CDR3 is TGCAGCGTTCTCCCGAGCTCCTACAATGAGCAGTTCTTC. Its translation is CSVLPSSYNEQFF.

In its sample, this clonotype was seen a few times. The chain combines TRBV7-2 with TRBJ1-1; TRBD1 matches at 10 bases. CDR1 SGHTA and CDR2 FQGNSA come from the germline V gene. This CDR3 region has 16 residues. J lost 2 bases, V lost 4 bases, and 7 bases had no gene match. Here the CDR3 DNA reads TGTGCCAGCAGCTCTTCCGGGACAGGGGCCAACACTGAAGCTTTCTTT. It yields the protein CASSSSGTGANTEAFF.

The chain recombines TRBV5-4 with TRBJ1-1; D gene uncertain. The germline CDR1 and CDR2 sequences are SGHNT and YYREEE (reference sequence). V lost 0 bases, J lost 1 base, and 10 bases lay in between. CDR3 length: 15 amino acids. CDR3 sequence (DNA): TGTGCCAGCAGCTTGGCCCGCGGGTCGAACACTGAAGCTTTCTTT. It is translated as CASSLARGSNTEAFF.

This clonotype was picked up a small number of times. Written as DNA, the CDR3 is TGTGCCAGCAGTGAAGCCGGAAGCTATGGCTACACCTTC. It encodes CASSEAGSYGYTF. The chain couples TRBV6-1 to TRBJ1-2; no clear D gene. Trimming cost V 0 bases and J 4 bases, with 6 bases left between them. CDR3 length: 13 amino acids. The V gene's germline CDR1 is MNHNS and CDR2 SASEGT.

CDR3 DNA: TGTGCCAGCTCCCCGGACAGGGACTATGGCTACACCTTC. It encodes CASSPDRDYGYTF. This chain joins TRBV18 and TRBJ1-2; 8 positions match TRBD1. CDR3 length: 13 residues. After removal of 6 bases from V and 3 bases from J, the junction contained 3 bases not matched to a gene. Germline CDR1 reads KGHSH; CDR2 reads LQKENI.

The chain uses TRBV7-2 and TRBJ1-2; no definite D call. V lost 4 bases, J lost 5 bases, and 14 bases lay in between. CDR3 size: 14 residues. Germline V gene data show CDR1 as SGHTA and CDR2 as FQGNSA. The CDR3: CASSSPDRRYGYTF. The CDR3 DNA is TGTGCCAGCAGCTCACCGGACCGGAGATATGGCTACACCTTC. The whole variable domain, filled in from reference TRBV7-2 and TRBJ1-2, reads GAGVSQSPSNKVTEKGKDVELRCDPISGHTALYWYRQSLGQGLEFLIYFQGNSAPDKSGLPSDRFSAERTGGSVSTLTIQRTQQEDSAVYLCASSSPDRRYGYTFGSGTRLTVV.